The next 26 T cell receptor beta chains were all read from a single sample in a study of T-cell reconstitution after alpha-beta-depleted transplantation in children. Preparation of the TCRbeta library involved a method that used unique molecular identifiers. TCRdb re-derived calls from the PCR reads in MiXCR, one entry per CDR3 protein. Of 250,000 to 300,000 distinct CDR3 sequences detected, 10% appear once; the ten largest clones hold over 6%. The sequenced sample was PBMCs, obtained before TCRalphabeta/CD19-depleted stem cell transplant. The receptors shown here come from a boy under three years old with acute myeloid leukemia, due to receive a stem cell transplant.

This clonotype has more than one count but fewer than ten. CDR3 sequence reads: CASSPLGGVDYEQYF. The CDR3 DNA sequence: TGTGCCAGCAGCCCTCTGGGAGGGGTGGACTACGAGCAGTACTTC. The chain joins TRBV3-1 to TRBJ2-7, with 7 bases lining up with TRBD2. CDR3 length: 15 amino acids. CDR1 and CDR2 from the germline V gene are LGHDT and YNNKEL (reference sequence). V dropped 4 bases and J dropped 3; count of bases not matched to a gene: 9.

The sample holds many counts of this clonotype. The chain couples TRBV7-2 to TRBJ2-3; D call uncertain. The ends were cut back, 3 bases at V and 2 bases at J, with 9 bases in the middle. CDR1 is SGHTA and CDR2 is FQGNSA in the germline V gene. The CDR3 totals 14 residues. In DNA form, the CDR3 reads TGTGCCAGCAGCTTCACGGGCCCCACAGATACGCAGTATTTT. This sequence encodes CASSFTGPTDTQYF.

There are many counts of this clonotype. This chain uses TRBV29-1 with TRBJ1-2; D possibly corresponds to TRBD1 (6 bases). The CDR3 sequence is 14 residues long. V was cut by 7 bases and J by 2 bases, with 17 bases left in between. Germline loops: CDR1 SQVTM, CDR2 ANQGSEA. The CDR3 here is CSAYRVGSNYGYTF. CDR3 bases: TGCAGCGCGTACAGGGTCGGATCCAACTATGGCTACACCTTC.

This clonotype was observed many times. The rearrangement uses TRBV29-1 and TRBJ2-6; 8 nucleotides align to TRBD1. CDR3 length: 17 amino acids. CDR1 and CDR2 from the germline V gene are SQVTM and ANQGSEA. V dropped 1 base and J dropped 2; count of bases not matched to a gene: 7. CDR3 bases: TGCAGCGTTGAAGGGACAGGGAGAGACCCTGGGGCCAACGTCCTGACTTTC. It encodes CSVEGTGRDPGANVLTF.

This clonotype appeared many times. V is TRBV7-2 and J is TRBJ2-5; D not resolved. Per the germline V gene, CDR1 is SGHTA and CDR2 is FQGNSA. V was trimmed by 4 bases and J by 3 bases, leaving 15 bases between them. CDR3 size: 15 residues. CDR3 protein: CASSSPAAAKETQYF. DNA for the CDR3: TGTGCCAGCAGCTCCCCCGCCGCGGCTAAAGAGACCCAGTACTTC.

This clonotype showed up many times. Here the CDR3 DNA reads TGTGCCAGCAGCTGGGAGGTCGGCACAGATACGCAGTATTTT. This sequence encodes CASSWEVGTDTQYF. The chain couples TRBV6-1 to TRBJ2-3, with D perhaps matching TRBD2 (6 bases). This CDR3 is 14 amino acids long. Germline V gives CDR1 MNHNS, CDR2 SASEGT. V shed 6 bases and J shed 1 base, with 11 bases lying between them.

This clonotype has ten or more counts. The V gene is TRBV29-1, the J gene TRBJ1-5; D is ambiguous. V lost 4 bases and J lost 6, with 16 bases in between. The CDR3 has 14 amino acids. From germline, CDR1 is SQVTM and CDR2 ANQGSEA. This chain's CDR3 is CSVGASQLGQPQHF. For the CDR3, the DNA is TGCAGCGTTGGGGCTAGCCAACTAGGTCAGCCCCAGCATTTT.

This clonotype was seen ten or more times. The chain carries TRBV9 and TRBJ2-1, with TRBD2 matching 9 bases. In germline, CDR1 is SGDLS, CDR2 YYNGEE. The J segment lost 8 bases and the V segment lost 0 bases, leaving 9 bases of the junction unmatched. The length of the CDR3 is 16 residues. CDR3 protein: CASSVAARGGRDEQFF. The CDR3 bases are TGTGCCAGCAGCGTAGCGGCGCGGGGGGGAAGGGATGAGCAGTTCTTC.

The table lists this clonotype with many counts. CDR3 residues: CAISEVGSEQFF. The CDR3 DNA sequence: TGTGCCATCAGTGAGGTGGGATCTGAGCAGTTCTTC. This rearrangement joins TRBV10-3 to TRBJ2-1, with D unclear. Trimming took 2 bases from V and 9 from J, leaving 8 bases between them. The CDR3 runs 12 residues. Germline CDR1 reads ENHRY; CDR2 reads SYGVKD.

The sample holds many counts of this clonotype. The V and J genes are TRBV2 and TRBJ2-3, with D possibly being TRBD1 or TRBD2 (5 bases each). The CDR3 is 18 amino acids. Germline-derived CDR1 and CDR2 are SNHLY and FYNNEI. V dropped 9 bases and J dropped 1 base, with 26 bases sitting between them. DNA of the CDR3: TGTGCCAGAGCAAGATTTGGTATGGGGGTGGAGGGCACAGATACGCAGTATTTT. Protein product: CARARFGMGVEGTDTQYF.

This clonotype was seen ten or more times. The gene calls are TRBV5-5 and TRBJ1-3; D remains ambiguous. V lost 3 bases and J 3 bases, leaving 10 bases between the germline ends. Per the germline V gene, CDR1 is SGHKS and CDR2 is YYEKEE (reference sequence). The CDR3 extends over 14 amino acids. Here the CDR3 reads CASSSRGVGNTIYF. CDR3 bases: TGTGCCAGCAGCTCCCGTGGAGTTGGAAACACCATATATTTT.

This clonotype occurred many times. The chain joins TRBV28 to TRBJ2-7, with 8 bases identical to TRBD2. The CDR3 loop spans 16 amino acids. The germline CDR1 and CDR2 sequences are MDHEN and SYDVKM. Trimming took 1 base from V and 2 from J; bases not matched to a gene: 7. CDR3 bases: TGTGCCAGCAGTTTATCGGGGGGGGCCCTTACCTACGAGCAGTACTTC. Amino acid sequence: CASSLSGGALTYEQYF. Full variable domain (remainder filled in from reference TRBV28 and TRBJ2-7): DVKVTQSSRYLVKRTGEKVFLECVQDMDHENMFWYRQDPGLGLRLIYFSYDVKMKEKGDIPEGYSVSREKKERFSLILESASTNQTSMYLCASSLSGGALTYEQYFGPGTRLTVT.

This clonotype was observed many times. The chain links TRBV24-1 to TRBJ2-5; TRBD2 aligns across 13 bases. From germline, CDR1 is KGHDR and CDR2 SFDVKD. This CDR3 has 17 amino acids. The V gene end was trimmed by 4 bases and the J gene end by 4 bases; junction bases not matched to a gene: 8. The CDR3 here is CATSDSGLAGVRETQYF. In DNA, the CDR3 is TGTGCCACCAGTGACTCCGGACTAGCGGGAGTACGAGAGACCCAGTACTTC.

V is TRBV5-1 and J is TRBJ2-3, with TRBD1 as a possible D gene (6 bases). The CDR3 sequence is 15 residues long. CDR1 and CDR2 (germline): SGHRS, YFSETQ. V gave up 0 bases and J gave up 2 bases, with 10 bases separating them. CDR3 coding DNA: TGCGCCAGCAGCTTGGAACAGGGCACCACAGATACGCAGTATTTT. Protein product: CASSLEQGTTDTQYF.

In this sample, this clonotype turned up a few times. The chain combines TRBV6-1 with TRBJ1-3; D may be TRBD1 (5 bases). The CDR3 has 13 residues. With 8 bases removed from V and 3 bases from J, the gap between germline ends came to 11 bases. Looked up from germline, CDR1 is MNHNS and CDR2 is SASEGT. CDR3 coding DNA: TGTGCCAGCTACCGGGACGGTGGAAACACCATATATTTT. It codes for CASYRDGGNTIYF.

The CDR3 bases are TGTGCCAGCGGCGACTCCTACGGTAACGATGAGCAGTTCTTC. This codes for CASGDSYGNDEQFF. V is TRBV28 and J is TRBJ2-1; D not certain. V dropped 8 bases and J dropped 8 bases, with 19 bases sitting between them. The germline V gene encodes CDR1 MDHEN and CDR2 SYDVKM. This CDR3 has 14 residues.

This clonotype was picked up many times. V usage is TRBV6-5 and J usage is TRBJ2-3, with D possibly being TRBD1 (7 bases). This CDR3 spans 16 amino acids. CDR1 is MNHEY, CDR2 SVGAGI, per germline. Trimming removed 2 bases from V and 2 bases from J, with 14 bases in between. In DNA form, the CDR3 reads TGTGCCAGCAGTTACCTCAGGGGGGAGGTCACAGATACGCAGTATTTT. As protein: CASSYLRGEVTDTQYF.

This clonotype was seen ten or more times. This chain links TRBV18 with TRBJ2-7; D is ambiguous. CDR1 and CDR2 (germline): KGHSH, LQKENI. The CDR3 sequence is 14 residues long. The V and J ends lost 3 bases and 1 base respectively, with 10 bases between them. CDR3 sequence reads: CASSPRSLSYEQYF. The CDR3 DNA is TGTGCCAGCTCACCGCGGAGCTTATCCTACGAGCAGTACTTC. Supplemented by reference TRBV18 and TRBJ2-7, the full variable domain reads NAGVMQNPRHLVRRRGQEARLRCSPMKGHSHVYWYRQLPEEGLKFMVYLQKENIIDESGMPKERFSAEFPKEGPSILRIQQVVRGDSAAYFCASSPRSLSYEQYFGPGTRLTVT.

This clonotype came up many times. The genes are TRBV20-1 and TRBJ2-7; 9 bases map to TRBD1. CDR1 is DFQATT and CDR2 is SNEGSKA in the germline V gene (reference sequence). After removal of 3 bases from V and 0 bases from J, the junction contained 3 bases not matched to a gene. The CDR3 is made up of 14 amino acids. CDR3 bases: TGCAGTGCTAGGACAGGGGGACTCTCCTACGAGCAGTACTTC. The encoded protein is CSARTGGLSYEQYF.

Many counts were recorded for this clonotype. The chain joins TRBV6-5 to TRBJ2-1; D is uncertain. The CDR3 is 13 residues long. V was clipped by 2 bases and J by 9 bases, with 11 bases between them. Germline V gene lookup returns CDR1 MNHEY and CDR2 SVGAGI. DNA of the CDR3: TGTGCCAGCAGTTACGAGGAATTGGGTGAGCAGTTCTTC. Amino acid sequence: CASSYEELGEQFF.

Ten or more counts support this clonotype. The CDR3 reads CASSVGGQISGANVLTF. CDR3 nucleotides: TGTGCCAGCAGCGTAGGGGGGCAGATTTCTGGGGCCAACGTCCTGACTTTC. The chain carries TRBV9 and TRBJ2-6; TRBD1 is a possible D gene (6 bases). The germline gives CDR1 SGDLS, CDR2 YYNGEE. The V end was cut by 0 bases, the J end by 1 base, with 11 bases between. This CDR3 has 17 amino acids.

The chain is built from TRBV20-1 and TRBJ2-5; D is possibly TRBD1 (6 bases). The CDR3 sequence is 13 residues long. Trimming stripped 5 bases from V and 2 bases from J, with 12 bases between. Germline CDR1 DFQATT, CDR2 SNEGSKA (reference sequence). The CDR3 region has the DNA TGCAGTGCTGGCCGACAGGCGCAAGAGACCCAGTACTTC. Translated: CSAGRQAQETQYF.

Worth noting for this clonotype: Since a much larger clone is just one base distant, this may be a read error. This rearrangement joins TRBV4-2 to TRBJ2-1; D is unclear. CDR1 LGHNA and CDR2 YNFKEQ come from the germline V gene. CDR3 length: 12 residues. Written as DNA, the CDR3 is TGTGCCAGCAGCCTTATCCACAATGACCAGTTCTTC. Translating it yields CASSLIHNDQFF.

This chain uses TRBV20-1 with TRBJ1-3, with D possibly matching TRBD1 (5 bases). V was cut by 2 bases and J by 6 bases, with 14 bases left in between. Per germline, CDR1 DFQATT and CDR2 SNEGSKA (reference sequence). The CDR3 extends over 14 amino acids. The CDR3 region has the DNA TGCAGTGCTAGAAAAGGGGAGGGGAAAAACACCATATATTTT. It specifies CSARKGEGKNTIYF.

This clonotype was counted at least ten times. The V call is TRBV29-1, the J call TRBJ2-2; D unresolved. This CDR3 has 12 residues. Deletions cut 4 bases from V and 1 base from J, with 4 bases between. Germline V gene lookup returns CDR1 SQVTM and CDR2 ANQGSEA. The CDR3 DNA sequence: TGCAGCGTTGTACAGAACACCGGGGAGCTGTTTTTT. It encodes CSVVQNTGELFF.

Ten or more counts support this clonotype. The chain couples TRBV12-3 or TRBV12-4 to TRBJ2-3; 7 bases are a match to TRBD2. The CDR3 spans 15 residues. Losses at the gene ends were 5 bases for V and 0 bases for J; bases not matched to a gene: 5. The DNA of the CDR3 is TGTGCCAGCAGTCATACGGGGGGTAGCACAGATACGCAGTATTTT. Its translation is CASSHTGGSTDTQYF.